This entry describes one T cell receptor (beta chain). V gave up 2 bases and J gave up 9 bases, with 14 bases separating them. The V gene's germline CDR1 is DFQATT and CDR2 SNEGSKA (reference sequence). CDR3 length equals 13 residues. Donation came from healthy Caucasian individuals in Russia who were aged about 6 to 90. These data are taken from a study of blood T cells in healthy people across ages. Turning to the study itself: In model experiments, template switching was able to capture about one barcoded beta molecule for every two T cells that were present.

With a J-beta primer mix and a sample-barcoded 5' primer, a second PCR ran roughly 6 to 11 cycles. TCRdb passed the 5' RACE reads through MiXCR, listing each CDR3 protein once. The profile covers more than 1,400,000 distinct CDR3 sequences, with around two fifths appearing a single time and approximately 7.9% taken by the ten largest. This receptor was obtained from a woman between 18 and 29 years old in good health. This chain joins TRBV20-1 and TRBJ2-1; TRBD2 might be the D (6 bases). Sequenced material: blood. The CDR3 protein is CSARRDSSGEQFF. CDR3 nucleotides: TGCAGTGCTAGACGGGACTCCTCTGGTGAGCAGTTCTTC.